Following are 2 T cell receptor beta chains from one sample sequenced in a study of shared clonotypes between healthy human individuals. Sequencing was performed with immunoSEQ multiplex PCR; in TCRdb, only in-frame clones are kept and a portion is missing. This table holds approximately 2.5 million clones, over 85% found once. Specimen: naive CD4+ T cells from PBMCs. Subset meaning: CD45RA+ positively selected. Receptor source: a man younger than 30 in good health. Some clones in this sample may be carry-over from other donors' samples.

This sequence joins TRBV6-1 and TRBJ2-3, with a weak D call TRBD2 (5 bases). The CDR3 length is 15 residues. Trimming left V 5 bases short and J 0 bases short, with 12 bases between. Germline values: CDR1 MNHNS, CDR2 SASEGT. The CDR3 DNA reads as TGTGCCAGCAGTTCTGGCGGGCCTAGCACAGATACGCAGTATTTT. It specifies CASSSGGPSTDTQYF.

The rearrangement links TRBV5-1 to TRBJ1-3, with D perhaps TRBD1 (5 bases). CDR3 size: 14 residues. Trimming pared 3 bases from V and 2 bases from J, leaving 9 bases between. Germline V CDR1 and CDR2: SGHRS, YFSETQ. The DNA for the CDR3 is TGCGCCAGCAGCTCTGTGGGGGCTGGAAACACCATATATTTT. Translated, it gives CASSSVGAGNTIYF.